The 17 T cell receptor beta chains given below trace back to one sample, sequenced in a study of T cells in Graves' hyperthyroidism and ophthalmopathy. What was amplified from RNA transcripts were TCR beta CDR3 regions. A set of HTBI primers served as the primers for a first-round RT-PCR of the TCR CDR3. In TCRdb, the multiplex PCR reads were re-called with MiXCR into one record per CDR3 protein. The table records roughly 840,000 distinct CDR3 sequences, 35% to 45% of them present only once. Sequencing was carried out using blood. The source of these receptors is a man between 18 and 29 years old with Graves' hyperthyroidism.

The chain has TRBV7-9 and TRBJ2-5, with 7 positions matching TRBD2. This CDR3 has 15 residues. Per germline, CDR1 SEHNR and CDR2 FQNEAQ (reference sequence). Trimming cost V 10 bases and J 7 bases; bases outside gene matches: 18. The CDR3 loop reads CAIQLGEGIAWTQYF. In nucleotides, the CDR3 is TGTGCCATCCAACTCGGGGAGGGGATTGCGTGGACCCAGTACTTC.

The J gene is TRBJ1-2, the V gene TRBV5-1, with D possibly matching TRBD1 (6 bases). CDR1 is SGHRS, CDR2 YFSETQ, per germline. The CDR3 sequence is 14 residues long. Deletions cut 3 bases from V and 8 bases from J, with 17 bases between. The CDR3, as DNA: TGCGCCAGCAGCTCAATGACAGGAAGCCGGGGCTACACCTTC. This gives the protein CASSSMTGSRGYTF. The full variable domain, with the rest looked up from reference TRBV5-1 and TRBJ1-2, is KAGVTQTPRYLIKTRGQQVTLSCSPISGHRSVSWYQQTPGQGLQFLFEYFSETQRNKGNFPGRFSGRQFSNSRSEMNVSTLELGDSALYLCASSSMTGSRGYTFGSGTRLTVV.

In regard to this clonotype: In this CDR3 the conserved last residue, phenylalanine or tryptophan, is missing, so a read error is likely. The DNA is omitted, as the CDR3 cannot be located on it reliably, and the CDR3 follows TCRdb's listing. The genes are TRBV29-1 and TRBJ1-2. Including both end residues, the CDR3 is 8 amino acids long. Germline assignment: CDR1 SQVTM and CDR2 ANQGSEA. The CDR3 sequence: CSAYGTAY.

Concerning this clonotype itself: A much larger clonotype is one base distant, so this may be a read error. The chain employs TRBV7-6 and TRBJ1-1; D is possibly TRBD1 (6 bases). CDR3 size: 14 residues. The V end lost 5 bases, the J end lost 13 bases, and 23 bases lay between the germline ends. CDR1 and CDR2 from the germline V gene are SGHVS and FNYEAQ. The CDR3 DNA reads TGTGCCAGCAGCGATAGGGCAGATGATGAGGGGGTTTTCTTT. Protein: CASSDRADDEGVFF.

This chain connects TRBV25-1 to TRBJ2-2; a possible D gene is TRBD2 (5 bases). Germline values: CDR1 MGHDK, CDR2 SYGVNS. The germline V and J ends were trimmed by 0 bases and 7 bases, with 21 bases remaining between them. The CDR3 has 18 residues. Here the CDR3 DNA reads TGTGCCAGCAGTGAATATTTCGGTGTGGGAGCATTGAGCGGGGAGCTGTTTTTT. It specifies CASSEYFGVGALSGELFF.

The rearrangement links TRBV7-2 to TRBJ1-6, with TRBD1 matching 8 bases. Germline CDR1 SGHTA, CDR2 FQGNSA. V shed 5 bases and J 10 bases; nucleotides not matched to a gene: 10. This CDR3 is built from 15 residues. The CDR3 coding sequence is TGTGCCAGCAGCGCCAACAGGGGGGTGGGATCACCCCTCCACTTT. Its translation is CASSANRGVGSPLHF.

This clonotype was detected many times. This rearrangement joins TRBV7-2 to TRBJ2-7; possibly TRBD1 or TRBD2 for D (5 bases each). V lost 5 bases to trimming and J lost 5 bases, with 16 bases between them. The CDR3 totals 14 residues. Germline V gives CDR1 SGHTA, CDR2 FQGNSA. The CDR3 bases are TGTGCCAGCAGCCCCGATGGGGGTTGGGACGAGCAGTACTTC. This sequence encodes CASSPDGGWDEQYF.

This clonotype was counted only a few times. The CDR3 coding sequence is TGTGCCAGCAGCCCAAGGGAGGTGGCCTACGAGCAGTACTTC. The encoded protein is CASSPREVAYEQYF. The chain couples TRBV7-9 to TRBJ2-7, with D possibly being TRBD2 (6 bases). This CDR3 region has 14 residues. V lost 5 bases to trimming and J lost 2 bases, with 13 bases between them. Germline CDR1 reads SEHNR; CDR2 reads FQNEAQ (reference sequence).

This clonotype was seen a few times. J is TRBJ2-5 and V is TRBV12-3 or TRBV12-4, with TRBD2 matching 7 bases. This CDR3 is built from 14 residues. V shed 5 bases and J 3 bases; nucleotides not matched to a gene: 6. In DNA form, the CDR3 reads TGTGCCAGCAGTACAGCGGGAAGGGAAGAGACCCAGTACTTC. Translation gives CASSTAGREETQYF.

This rearrangement joins TRBV29-1 to TRBJ2-7; 10 bases are a match to TRBD1. CDR1 is SQVTM, CDR2 ANQGSEA, per germline. This CDR3 comprises 14 residues. Unmatched junction bases numbered 7, after V lost 5 bases and J lost 3 bases. The CDR3 is CSVMTGGAFYEQYF. CDR3 sequence (DNA): TGCAGCGTTATGACAGGGGGCGCGTTCTACGAGCAGTACTTC.

This clonotype appeared many times. The CDR3 nucleotides are TGTGCCAGCAGCGTAGCTGAGGGGGGGTACCAAGAGACCCAGTACTTC. This translates into CASSVAEGGYQETQYF. V is TRBV9 and J is TRBJ2-5; D may be TRBD2 (7 bases). V lost 0 bases and J 0 bases, leaving 12 bases between the germline ends. The CDR3 extends over 16 amino acids. Germline V gene sequence: CDR1 SGDLS, CDR2 YYNGEE.

The chain uses TRBV19 and TRBJ2-7, with D perhaps being TRBD1 or TRBD2 (6 bases each). This CDR3 has 13 amino acids. Deletions cut 8 bases from V and 2 bases from J, with 13 bases between. Germline V gives CDR1 LNHDA, CDR2 SQIVND (reference sequence). CDR3 protein: CASGVGGTYEQYF. Written as DNA, the CDR3 is TGTGCCAGTGGAGTAGGGGGGACCTACGAGCAGTACTTC. The full variable domain, completed using reference TRBV19 and TRBJ2-7, is DGGITQSPKYLFRKEGQNVTLSCEQNLNHDAMYWYRQDPGQGLRLIYYSQIVNDFQKGDIAEGYSVSREKKESFPLTVTSAQKNPTAFYLCASGVGGTYEQYFGPGTRLTVT.

The chain links TRBV10-3 to TRBJ1-6; D gene uncertain. CDR1 is ENHRY and CDR2 is SYGVKD in the germline V gene. The CDR3 extends over 15 amino acids. Trimming took 3 bases from V and 7 from J, leaving 13 bases between them. The CDR3 is CAISDATSTNSPLHF. The CDR3 bases are TGTGCCATCAGTGACGCGACGTCCACCAATTCACCCCTCCACTTT.

This sequence joins TRBV7-3 and TRBJ2-7, with 7 bases matching TRBD1. CDR1 is SGHTA, CDR2 FQGTGA, per germline. The CDR3 is 14 residues long. Trimming at V came to 5 bases and at J to 2 bases, leaving 6 bases not matched to a gene. The CDR3 DNA follows: TGTGCCAGCAGCGTAGAGCAGGGGGCCTACGAGCAGTACTTC. Translation gives CASSVEQGAYEQYF.

This chain uses TRBV19 with TRBJ2-7; 8 positions agree with TRBD1. The germline V gene encodes CDR1 LNHDA and CDR2 SQIVND (reference sequence). Trimming cost V 9 bases and J 6 bases; bases outside gene matches: 16. The CDR3 is 15 residues long. The CDR3 DNA is TGTGCCAGCAGTCCCGACAGGGGAATCTCAGGCGAGCAGTACTTC. Translating it yields CASSPDRGISGEQYF.

This clonotype was counted only a few times. The rearrangement links TRBV5-6 to TRBJ2-7; D call uncertain. This CDR3 region has 11 residues. V was trimmed by 5 bases and J by 7 bases, leaving 10 bases between them. Germline V gene data show CDR1 as SGHDT and CDR2 as YYEEEE. CDR3 region: CASSGPAEQYF. CDR3 sequence (DNA): TGTGCCAGCAGTGGACCGGCGGAGCAGTACTTC. The whole variable domain, filled in from reference TRBV5-6 and TRBJ2-7, reads DAGVTQSPTHLIKTRGQQVTLRCSPKSGHDTVSWYQQALGQGPQFIFQYYEEEERQRGNFPDRFSGHQFPNYSSELNVNALLLGDSALYLCASSGPAEQYFGPGTRLTVT.

The chain employs TRBV6-5 and TRBJ1-4; D is possibly TRBD1 (5 bases). CDR3 length: 15 amino acids. Trimming cost V 3 bases and J 4 bases, with 12 bases left between them. Germline V CDR1 and CDR2: MNHEY, SVGAGI. CDR3 DNA: TGTGCCAGCAGTTATGGGACCGGGAATAATGAAAAACTGTTTTTT. Translated, it gives CASSYGTGNNEKLFF.